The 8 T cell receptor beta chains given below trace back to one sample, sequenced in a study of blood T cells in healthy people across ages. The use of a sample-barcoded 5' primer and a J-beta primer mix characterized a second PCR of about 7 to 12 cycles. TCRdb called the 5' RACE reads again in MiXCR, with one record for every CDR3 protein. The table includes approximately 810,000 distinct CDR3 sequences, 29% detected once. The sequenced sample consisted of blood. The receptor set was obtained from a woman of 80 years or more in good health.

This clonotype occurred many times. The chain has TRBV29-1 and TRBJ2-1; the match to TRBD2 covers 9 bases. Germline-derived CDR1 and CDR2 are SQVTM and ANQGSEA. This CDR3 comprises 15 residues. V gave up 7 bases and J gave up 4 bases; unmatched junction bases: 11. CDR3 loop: CSGELLAGPYNEQFF. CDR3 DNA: TGCAGCGGAGAATTGCTAGCGGGGCCATACAATGAGCAGTTCTTC.

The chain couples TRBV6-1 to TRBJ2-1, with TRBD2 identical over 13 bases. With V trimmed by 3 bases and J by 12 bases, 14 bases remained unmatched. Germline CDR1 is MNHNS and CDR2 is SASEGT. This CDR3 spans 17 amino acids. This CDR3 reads CASSDRAPGTSGVWQFF. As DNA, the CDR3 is TGTGCCAGCAGTGACCGCGCCCCCGGGACTAGCGGGGTTTGGCAGTTCTTC.

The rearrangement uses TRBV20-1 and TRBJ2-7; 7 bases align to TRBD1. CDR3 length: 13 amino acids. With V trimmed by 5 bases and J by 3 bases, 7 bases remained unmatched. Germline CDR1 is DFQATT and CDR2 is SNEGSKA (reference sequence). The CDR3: CSAFDRAYYEQYF. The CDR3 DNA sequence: TGCAGTGCTTTCGACAGGGCGTACTACGAGCAGTACTTC.

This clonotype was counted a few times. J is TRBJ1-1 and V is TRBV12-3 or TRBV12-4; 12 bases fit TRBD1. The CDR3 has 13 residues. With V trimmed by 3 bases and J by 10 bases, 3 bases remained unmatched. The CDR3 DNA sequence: TGTGCCAGCAGTTTTGGGACAGGGGGCCGAGCTTTCTTT. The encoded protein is CASSFGTGGRAFF.

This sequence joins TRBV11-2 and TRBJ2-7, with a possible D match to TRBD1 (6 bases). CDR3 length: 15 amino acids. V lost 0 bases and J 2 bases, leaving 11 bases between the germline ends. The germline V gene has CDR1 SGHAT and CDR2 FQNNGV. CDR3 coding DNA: TGTGCCAGCAGCTTAGATGGGACACGAACCTACGAGCAGTACTTC. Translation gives CASSLDGTRTYEQYF. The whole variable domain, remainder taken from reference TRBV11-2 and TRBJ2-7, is EAGVAQSPRYKIIEKRQSVAFWCNPISGHATLYWYQQILGQGPKLLIQFQNNGVVDDSQLPKDRFSAERLKGVDSTLKIQPAKLEDSAVYLCASSLDGTRTYEQYFGPGTRLTVT.

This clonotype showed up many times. This chain's CDR3 is CASSRRQVDNYGYTF. CDR3 DNA sequence: TGTGCCAGCAGTCGAAGACAGGTGGATAATTATGGCTACACCTTC. V gene TRBV12-3 or TRBV12-4 combines with J gene TRBJ1-2, with D perhaps matching TRBD1 (6 bases). Trimming cost V 5 bases and J 5 bases, with 18 bases left between them. The CDR3 contains 15 residues.

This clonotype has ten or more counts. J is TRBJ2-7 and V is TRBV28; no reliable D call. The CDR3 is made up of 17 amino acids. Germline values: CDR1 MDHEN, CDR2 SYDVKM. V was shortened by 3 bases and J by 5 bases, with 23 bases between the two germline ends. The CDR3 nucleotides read TGTGCCAGCAGTTTTTCGGTGGTGACCCTAACTAAGGACGAGCAGTACTTC. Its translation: CASSFSVVTLTKDEQYF.

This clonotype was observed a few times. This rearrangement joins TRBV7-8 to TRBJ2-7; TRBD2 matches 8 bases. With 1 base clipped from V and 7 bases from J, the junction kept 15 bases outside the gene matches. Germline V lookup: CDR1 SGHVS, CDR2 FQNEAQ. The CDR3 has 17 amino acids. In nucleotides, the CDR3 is TGTGCCAGCAGCTTAGGAACCGGGGGGGCTTCCTACAATGAGCAGTACTTC. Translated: CASSLGTGGASYNEQYF.